This T cell receptor (beta chain) stems from a study of cytomegalovirus exposure and HLA in healthy donors. Study-wide background: HLA-typed donors were the source of about 85 million unique TCRs, which an early data release held. Caucasian-associated ancestry cluster membership applied to approximately 84% of approximately 420 genotyped donors.

Vbeta (60) and Jbeta (13) primers were used in the PCR. Method: immunoSEQ multiplex PCR; TCRdb's copy keeps in-frame clones and lacks some. This table holds 130,000 or so clones, more than 60% found once. Notes on the study in general: Per a prior analysis, the majority of TCR beta V segments were productive roughly 87% or roughly 30% of the time. In vitro checks showed that a few CMV-associated chains really do target CMV antigens.

This CDR3 is built from 12 residues. Germline-derived CDR1 and CDR2 are SGHVS and FNYEAQ. Trimming stripped 5 bases from V and 8 bases from J, with 9 bases between. This clone was seen a single time. Its antigen is not known. The TCR originated in a female donor in good health and CMV-seronegative. The specimen was PBMCs. The V and J genes are TRBV7-6 and TRBJ1-4; D gene unclear. CDR3 DNA sequence: TGTGCCAGCAGCATTGTACAAGAAAAACTGTTTTTT. It is translated as CASSIVQEKLFF.